This TCR beta chain is drawn from a study of blood T cell repertoires in COVID-19 (dated by TCRdb to 2018 to 2020). General notes on the study: The collaborator samples originated in the United States, Italy and Spain and spanned the acute and convalescent phases of COVID-19. HLA class I and class II types, where available, came from metadata supplied by the sample provider rather than from assay-based typing. Subjects who had been exposed to COVID-19, were actively infected with it, or had recovered from it provided the deeply sampled blood TCRbeta repertoires that made up the dataset. Samples were obtained from the ongoing ImmuneRACE study (first 160 participants) and from over 1,000 subjects provided by 6 global collaborators. Nearly every sample came with metadata listing a de-identified subject ID, COVID-19 status, age in years and sex. A freely available public database, intended as a resource for researchers studying the immune response to SARS-CoV-2, is where the repertoires were released. The prospective study material was composed of cDNA or gDNA derived from T cells, B-cell-depleted T cells, or PBMCs.

In regard to this clone: Its antigen target is currently unknown. The sample holds no much larger clone one base away, and base qualities are not on file.

Broader findings and caveats from the paper: How much clinical and demographic metadata was included differed by source and by participant, and the metadata was provided uncurated.

TCRbeta CDR3 regions were amplified from genomic DNA by means of the immunoSEQ Assay, a bias-controlled multiplex PCR. The source study handled its data this way. The number of nucleated cells in each sample was estimated from the amplification of reference gene primers within the assay. To quantify the absolute abundance of each unique TCRbeta CDR3 rearrangement, sequence reads were collapsed and filtered. For each sample, productive Simpson clonality was calculated as the square root of Simpson's diversity index across productive rearrangements. The clones in this table, taken by TCRdb from immuneACCESS, are in-frame only. Not every clone is retained; where verified, under half of the shortfall comes from an unresolved V gene, and the cause of the rest is unknown. That table supplies the V and J calls and clone size; D and trimming were determined from the DNA. The sample data list over 100,000 clones, and roughly 80% of these were observed just once. The ten largest make up approximately 3.4% of the sample.

Each collaborating institution followed its own protocols to collect whole blood in K2EDTA tubes. For TCRbeta analysis, collaborators shipped samples in one of three forms: frozen whole blood, isolated PBMCs, or DNA extracted from either of those sample types. The germline ends are 7 bases apart after V is trimmed by 6 bases and J by 5 bases. The CDR3 sequence holds 11 residues, the cysteine and phenylalanine included. Of the read, only the CDR3 DNA is kept; its 33 bases are in frame from base 1. CDR1 and CDR2, per the germline V gene, are MDHEN and SYDVKM. The sequence was obtained from a woman of 80 years or more with active or convalescent COVID-19. This sequence uses TRBV28 and TRBJ1-1; the D gene lacks a confident call. The sequencing input was peripheral blood. The DNA sequence reads TGTGCCAGCAGGCTAACTACTGAAGCTTTCTTT. This sequence encodes CASRLTTEAFF.